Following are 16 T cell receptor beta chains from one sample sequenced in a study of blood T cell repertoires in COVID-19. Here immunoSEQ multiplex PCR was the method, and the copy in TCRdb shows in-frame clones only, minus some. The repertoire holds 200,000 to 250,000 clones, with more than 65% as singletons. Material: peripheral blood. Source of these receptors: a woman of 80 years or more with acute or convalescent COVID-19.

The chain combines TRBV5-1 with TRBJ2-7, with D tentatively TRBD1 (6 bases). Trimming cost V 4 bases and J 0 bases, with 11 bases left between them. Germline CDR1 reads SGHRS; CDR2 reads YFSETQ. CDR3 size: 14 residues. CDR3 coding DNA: TGCGCCAGCAGCGCCCAGGGGTCCTCCTACGAGCAGTACTTC. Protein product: CASSAQGSSYEQYF.

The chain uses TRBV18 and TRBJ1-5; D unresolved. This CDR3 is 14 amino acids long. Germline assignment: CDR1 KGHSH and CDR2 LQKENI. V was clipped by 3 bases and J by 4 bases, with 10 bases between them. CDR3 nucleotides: TGTGCCAGCTCACCGACCGGGGAGAATCAGCCCCAGCATTTT. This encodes CASSPTGENQPQHF.

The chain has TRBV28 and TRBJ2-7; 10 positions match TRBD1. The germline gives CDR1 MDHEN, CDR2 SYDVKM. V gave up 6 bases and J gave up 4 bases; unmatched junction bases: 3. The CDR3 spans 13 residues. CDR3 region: CASRTGGGYEQYF. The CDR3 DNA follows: TGTGCCAGCAGGACAGGGGGCGGGTACGAGCAGTACTTC. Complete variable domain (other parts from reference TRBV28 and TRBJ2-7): DVKVTQSSRYLVKRTGEKVFLECVQDMDHENMFWYRQDPGLGLRLIYFSYDVKMKEKGDIPEGYSVSREKKERFSLILESASTNQTSMYLCASRTGGGYEQYFGPGTRLTVT.

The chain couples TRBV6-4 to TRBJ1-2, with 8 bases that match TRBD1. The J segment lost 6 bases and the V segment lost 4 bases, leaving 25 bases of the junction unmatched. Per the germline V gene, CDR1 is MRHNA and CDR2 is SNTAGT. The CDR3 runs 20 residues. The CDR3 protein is CASSGRTSRTKQGDKHGYTF. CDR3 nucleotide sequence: TGTGCCAGCAGTGGTAGGACATCGAGAACAAAACAGGGGGATAAACATGGCTACACCTTC.

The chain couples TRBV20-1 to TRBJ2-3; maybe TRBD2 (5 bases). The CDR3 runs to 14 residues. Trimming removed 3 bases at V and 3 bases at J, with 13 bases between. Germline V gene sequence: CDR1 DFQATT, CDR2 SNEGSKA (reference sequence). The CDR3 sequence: CSASGGGVTDTQYF. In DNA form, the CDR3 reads TGCAGTGCTAGTGGTGGAGGTGTAACAGATACGCAGTATTTT.

DNA for the CDR3: TGTGCCAGTACCCCTCGACAGGGGCTCAACGAGCAGTACTTC. Protein sequence: CASTPRQGLNEQYF. The rearrangement joins TRBV19 to TRBJ2-7, with 8 bases lining up with TRBD1. CDR1 LNHDA and CDR2 SQIVND come from the germline V gene (reference sequence). After removal of 7 bases from V and 5 bases from J, the junction contained 10 bases not matched to a gene. CDR3 length equals 14 residues.

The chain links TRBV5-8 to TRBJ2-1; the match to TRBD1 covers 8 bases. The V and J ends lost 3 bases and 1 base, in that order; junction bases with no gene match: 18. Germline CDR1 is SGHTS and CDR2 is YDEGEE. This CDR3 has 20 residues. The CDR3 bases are TGTGCCAGCAGCTATTATTGGGCAGGGGGCGGAATCGGGTCCTACAATGAGCAGTTCTTC. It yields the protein CASSYYWAGGGIGSYNEQFF.

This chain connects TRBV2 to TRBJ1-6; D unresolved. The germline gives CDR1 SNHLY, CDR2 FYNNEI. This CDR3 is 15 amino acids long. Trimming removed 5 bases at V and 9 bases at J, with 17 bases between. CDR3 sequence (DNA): TGTGCCAGCAGTTACGAGGGCCCTAACGGTTCACCCCTCCACTTT. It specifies CASSYEGPNGSPLHF.

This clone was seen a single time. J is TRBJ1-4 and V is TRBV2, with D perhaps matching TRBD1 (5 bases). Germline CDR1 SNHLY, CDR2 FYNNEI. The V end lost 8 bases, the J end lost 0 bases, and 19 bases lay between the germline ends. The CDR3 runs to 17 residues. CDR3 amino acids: CASGEGGGFATNEKLFF. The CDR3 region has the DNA TGTGCCAGCGGGGAGGGTGGGGGATTTGCAACTAATGAAAAACTGTTTTTT.

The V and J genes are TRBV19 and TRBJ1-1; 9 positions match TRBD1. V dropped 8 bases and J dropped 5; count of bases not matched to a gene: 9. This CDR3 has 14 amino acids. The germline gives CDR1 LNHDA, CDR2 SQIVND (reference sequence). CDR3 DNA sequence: TGTGCCAGTCGAGAACAGGGGGCCAGGACTGAAGCTTTCTTT. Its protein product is CASREQGARTEAFF.

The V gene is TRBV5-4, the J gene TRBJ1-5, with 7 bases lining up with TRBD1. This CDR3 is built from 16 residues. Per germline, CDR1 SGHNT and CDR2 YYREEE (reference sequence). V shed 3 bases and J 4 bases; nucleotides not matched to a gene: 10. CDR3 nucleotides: TGTGCCAGCAGCTCGGGACCGGGACAGCTAAATCAGCCCCAGCATTTT. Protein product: CASSSGPGQLNQPQHF.

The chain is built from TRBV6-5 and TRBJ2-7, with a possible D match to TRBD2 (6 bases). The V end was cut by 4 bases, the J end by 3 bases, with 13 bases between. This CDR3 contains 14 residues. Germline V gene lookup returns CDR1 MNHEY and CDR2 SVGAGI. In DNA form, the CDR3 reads TGTGCCAGCAGTTCTGGGGGGAGAATCTACGAGCAGTACTTC. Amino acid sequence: CASSSGGRIYEQYF.

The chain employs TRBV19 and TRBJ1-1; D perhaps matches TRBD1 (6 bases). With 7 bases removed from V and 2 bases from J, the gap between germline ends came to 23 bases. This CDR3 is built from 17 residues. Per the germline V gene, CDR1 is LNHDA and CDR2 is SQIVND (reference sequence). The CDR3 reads CASTGGGGNWRNTEAFF. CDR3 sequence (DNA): TGTGCCAGTACAGGAGGGGGAGGGAATTGGAGAAACACTGAAGCTTTCTTT.

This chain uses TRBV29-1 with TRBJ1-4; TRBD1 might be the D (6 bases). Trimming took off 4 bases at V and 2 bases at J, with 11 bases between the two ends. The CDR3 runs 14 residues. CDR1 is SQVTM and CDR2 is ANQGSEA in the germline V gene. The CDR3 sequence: CSVVSTGTNEKLFF. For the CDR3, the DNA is TGCAGCGTTGTGTCGACAGGCACTAATGAAAAACTGTTTTTT.

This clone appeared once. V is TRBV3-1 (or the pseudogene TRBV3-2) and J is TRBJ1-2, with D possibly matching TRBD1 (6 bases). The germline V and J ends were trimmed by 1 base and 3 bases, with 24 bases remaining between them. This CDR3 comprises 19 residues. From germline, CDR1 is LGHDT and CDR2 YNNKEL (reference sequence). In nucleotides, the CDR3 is TGTGCCAGCAGCCAAGCCAGACTAATACAGGGAAGATGGGACTATGGCTACACCTTC. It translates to CASSQARLIQGRWDYGYTF.

This CDR3 reads CASSVGWDRRAEQYF. In DNA, the CDR3 is TGTGCCAGCAGTGTGGGATGGGACAGGAGGGCCGAGCAGTACTTC. The gene calls are TRBV6-6 and TRBJ2-7, with 8 bases matching TRBD1. Germline CDR1 and CDR2: MNHNY and SVGAGI (reference sequence). The V gene end was trimmed by 5 bases and the J gene end by 6 bases; junction bases not matched to a gene: 12. This CDR3 has 15 amino acids.